This T cell receptor (beta chain) was identified in a study of blood T cell repertoires in COVID-19. The overall study: The United States, Italy and Spain provided the acute and convalescent COVID-19 samples. PBMCs, B-cell-depleted T cells, or T cells were the source of the cDNA or gDNA that made up the material.

Methods used by the authors: Amplification with reference gene primers provided the estimates of nucleated cell counts. Profiling relied on immunoSEQ multiplex PCR, and the TCRdb table lists in-frame clones only, not all of them. V and J calls and clone size are as listed in that table; D and trimming were resolved from the DNA. The repertoire holds about 50,000 clones, with approximately 79% as singletons. The germline V gene encodes CDR1 SGHTA and CDR2 FQGTGA. The CDR3 runs to 15 residues. The V and J ends lost 0 bases and 5 bases respectively, with 11 bases between them. The clonotype comes from a man aged 70 or older with acute or convalescent COVID-19. The sequenced material came from peripheral blood. This chain uses TRBV7-3 with TRBJ1-5, with TRBD1 as a possible D gene (5 bases). The CDR3 is CASSLTGGGDQPQHF. The DNA for the CDR3 is TGTGCCAGCAGCTTAACTGGGGGAGGGGATCAGCCCCAGCATTTT.